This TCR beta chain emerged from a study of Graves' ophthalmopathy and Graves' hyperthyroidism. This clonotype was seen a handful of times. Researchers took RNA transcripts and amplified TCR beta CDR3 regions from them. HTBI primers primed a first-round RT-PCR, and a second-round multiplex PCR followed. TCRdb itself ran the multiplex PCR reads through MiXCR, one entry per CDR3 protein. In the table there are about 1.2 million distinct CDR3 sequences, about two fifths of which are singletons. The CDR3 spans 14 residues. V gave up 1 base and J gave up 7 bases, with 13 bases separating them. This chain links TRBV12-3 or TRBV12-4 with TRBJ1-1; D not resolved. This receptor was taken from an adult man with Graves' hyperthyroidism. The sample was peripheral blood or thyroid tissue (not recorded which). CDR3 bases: TGTGCCAGCAGTTTAGGGGGTGGGTACGTTGAAGCTTTCTTT. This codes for CASSLGGGYVEAFF.